Below, 12 T cell receptor beta chains from the same sample are listed, as sequenced in a study of shared clonotypes between healthy human individuals. Measured with immunoSEQ multiplex PCR; TCRdb has only the in-frame clones, and not every one. The sample consists of approximately 740,000 clones, roughly 70% of them appearing once. The sample comprised memory CD4+ T cells sorted from blood. Indicated subset: CD45RA-negative fraction. All receptors come from a woman aged 25 to 39 in good health.

The chain recombines TRBV11-2 with TRBJ2-1; possibly TRBD2 for D (6 bases). Trimming took off 5 bases at V and 3 bases at J, with 11 bases between the two ends. CDR1 and CDR2 (germline): SGHAT, FQNNGV. The CDR3 consists of 14 residues. The CDR3 loop reads CASSPGTFYNEQFF. The CDR3 coding sequence is TGTGCCAGCAGCCCCGGGACTTTCTACAATGAGCAGTTCTTC.

This clone was detected only a few times. The gene calls are TRBV5-6 and TRBJ1-5; no clear D gene. The CDR3 covers 14 residues. Per the germline V gene, CDR1 is SGHDT and CDR2 is YYEEEE. V gave up 2 bases and J gave up 3 bases, with 9 bases separating them. For the CDR3, the DNA is TGTGCCAGCAGCTTCGGCCCGAACAATCAGCCCCAGCATTTT. Translating it yields CASSFGPNNQPQHF.

V is TRBV13 and J is TRBJ1-2; no clear D gene. Germline loops: CDR1 PRHDT, CDR2 FYEKMQ (reference sequence). The ends were cut back, 5 bases at V and 4 bases at J, with 11 bases in the middle. This CDR3 is 13 amino acids long. Here the CDR3 DNA reads TGTGCCAGCAGCCCGATGGACGGCTATGGCTACACCTTC. Amino acids: CASSPMDGYGYTF.

The J gene is TRBJ1-5, the V gene TRBV19, with 8 bases fitting TRBD1. V trimming: 3 bases; J trimming: 9 bases; junction bases outside the gene matches: 10. The CDR3 runs to 15 residues. Per germline, CDR1 LNHDA and CDR2 SQIVND (reference sequence). The CDR3 protein is CASSMSFGQGTPQHF. CDR3 nucleotide sequence: TGTGCCAGTAGTATGAGTTTTGGACAGGGAACGCCCCAGCATTTT.

This chain joins TRBV28 and TRBJ2-6; possibly TRBD1 or TRBD2 for D (7 bases each). CDR3 length: 16 amino acids. From germline, CDR1 is MDHEN and CDR2 SYDVKM. V was shortened by 10 bases and J by 0 bases, with 16 bases between the two germline ends. The CDR3 nucleotides are TGTGCCACAGGGGGGGGTCAACTCTCTGGGGCCAACGTCCTGACTTTC. Encoded protein: CATGGGQLSGANVLTF.

This clone has ten or more counts. The CDR3 DNA reads TGTGCCAGCAGTGCGGGTCGGTGGGGATCTAATCAGCCCCAGCATTTT. Its protein product is CASSAGRWGSNQPQHF. V is TRBV6-1 and J is TRBJ1-5; D call uncertain. The ends were cut back, 4 bases at V and 4 bases at J, with 17 bases in the middle. The CDR3 is 16 amino acids. CDR1 and CDR2 (germline): MNHNS, SASEGT.

This clone was picked up a small number of times. CDR3 nucleotides: TGTGCCAGCCTCTCCTGGGGCGGGACCTCAGATACGCAGTATTTT. It is translated as CASLSWGGTSDTQYF. The V and J genes are TRBV28 and TRBJ2-3; tentatively, D is TRBD2 (6 bases). This CDR3 comprises 15 residues. Per the germline V gene, CDR1 is MDHEN and CDR2 is SYDVKM. V lost 8 bases to trimming and J lost 4 bases, with 19 bases between them.

The V gene is TRBV5-4, the J gene TRBJ2-7; the match to TRBD2 covers 8 bases. The CDR3 extends over 14 amino acids. CDR1 SGHNT and CDR2 YYREEE come from the germline V gene (reference sequence). J was trimmed by 5 bases and V by 4 bases; bases with no gene match: 8. Here the CDR3 DNA reads TGTGCCAGCAGCATGGCCGGGACTAGGAACGAGCAGTACTTC. This encodes CASSMAGTRNEQYF.

This rearrangement joins TRBV7-9 to TRBJ2-3, with 9 bases fitting TRBD1. Germline CDR1 is SEHNR and CDR2 is FQNEAQ (reference sequence). This CDR3 contains 14 residues. J was trimmed by 2 bases and V by 5 bases; bases with no gene match: 2. The CDR3 protein is CASSRTGATDTQYF. In nucleotides, the CDR3 is TGTGCCAGCAGCCGGACAGGGGCCACAGATACGCAGTATTTT.

The CDR3 nucleotides read TGTGCCAGCAGTGAAGCCCCCCCGGGCATTCAGTACTTC. It specifies CASSEAPPGIQYF. The chain is built from TRBV2 and TRBJ2-4; D is ambiguous. Trimming removed 0 bases from V and 9 bases from J, with 9 bases in between. This CDR3 has 13 amino acids. Germline V gives CDR1 SNHLY, CDR2 FYNNEI. The full variable domain, completed using reference TRBV2 and TRBJ2-4, is EPEVTQTPSHQVTQMGQEVILRCVPISNHLYFYWYRQILGQKVEFLVSFYNNEISEKSEIFDDQFSVERPDGSNFTLKIRSTKLEDSAMYFCASSEAPPGIQYFGAGTRLSVL.

This chain joins TRBV6-6 and TRBJ2-1, with D unclear. Germline CDR1 MNHNY, CDR2 SVGAGI (reference sequence). The CDR3 is made up of 15 amino acids. Trimming left V 8 bases short and J 1 base short, with 15 bases between. CDR3 amino acids: CASHKGIESYNEQFF. DNA for the CDR3: TGTGCCAGCCACAAGGGAATAGAGTCCTACAATGAGCAGTTCTTC.

The chain combines TRBV27 with TRBJ2-3; 7 positions match TRBD1. The CDR3 is 14 amino acids. Germline assignment: CDR1 MNHEY and CDR2 SMNVEV (reference sequence). The J segment lost 5 bases and the V segment lost 4 bases, leaving 6 bases of the junction unmatched. DNA for the CDR3: TGTGCCAGCAGTTCCGGGACAGCAAAAGATACGCAGTATTTT. Translation gives CASSSGTAKDTQYF.